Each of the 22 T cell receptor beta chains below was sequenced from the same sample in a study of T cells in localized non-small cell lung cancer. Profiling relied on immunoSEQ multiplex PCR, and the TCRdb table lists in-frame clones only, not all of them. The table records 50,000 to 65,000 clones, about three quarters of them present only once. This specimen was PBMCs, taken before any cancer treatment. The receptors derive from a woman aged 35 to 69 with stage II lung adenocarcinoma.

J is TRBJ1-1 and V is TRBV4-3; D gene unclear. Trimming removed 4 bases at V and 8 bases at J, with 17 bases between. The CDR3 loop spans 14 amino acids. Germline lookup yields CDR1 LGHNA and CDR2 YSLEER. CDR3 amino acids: CASSRQVSGPEAFF. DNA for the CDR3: TGCGCCAGCAGCCGTCAAGTGTCTGGACCCGAAGCTTTCTTT.

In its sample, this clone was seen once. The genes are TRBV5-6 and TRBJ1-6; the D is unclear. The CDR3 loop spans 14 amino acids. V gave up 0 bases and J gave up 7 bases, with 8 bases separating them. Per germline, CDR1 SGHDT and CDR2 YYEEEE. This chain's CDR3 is CASSLVGSNSPLHF. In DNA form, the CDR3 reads TGTGCCAGCAGCTTGGTAGGCTCCAATTCACCCCTCCACTTT.

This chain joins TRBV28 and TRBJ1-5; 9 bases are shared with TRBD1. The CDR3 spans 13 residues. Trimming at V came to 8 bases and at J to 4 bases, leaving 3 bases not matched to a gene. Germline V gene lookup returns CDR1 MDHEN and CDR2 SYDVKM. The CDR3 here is CASQGQGNQPQHF. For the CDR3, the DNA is TGTGCCAGCCAAGGACAGGGGAATCAGCCCCAGCATTTT.

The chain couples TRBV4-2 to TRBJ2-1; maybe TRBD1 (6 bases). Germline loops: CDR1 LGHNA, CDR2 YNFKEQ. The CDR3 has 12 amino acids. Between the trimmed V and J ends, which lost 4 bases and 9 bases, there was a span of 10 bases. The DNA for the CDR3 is TGTGCCAGCAGCCTTGGGGGCGGTGAGCAGTTCTTC. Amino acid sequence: CASSLGGGEQFF.

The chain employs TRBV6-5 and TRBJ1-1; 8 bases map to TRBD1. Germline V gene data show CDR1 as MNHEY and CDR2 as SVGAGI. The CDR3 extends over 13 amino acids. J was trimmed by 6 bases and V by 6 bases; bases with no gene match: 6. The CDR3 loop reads CASRRTGTAEAFF. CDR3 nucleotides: TGTGCCAGCAGGAGGACAGGGACCGCTGAAGCTTTCTTT.

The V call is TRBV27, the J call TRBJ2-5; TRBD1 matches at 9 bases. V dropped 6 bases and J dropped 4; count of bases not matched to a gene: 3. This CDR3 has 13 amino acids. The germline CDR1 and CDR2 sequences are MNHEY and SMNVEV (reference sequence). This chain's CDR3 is CASRGQGRETQYF. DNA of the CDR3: TGTGCCAGCAGGGGACAGGGAAGAGAGACCCAGTACTTC.

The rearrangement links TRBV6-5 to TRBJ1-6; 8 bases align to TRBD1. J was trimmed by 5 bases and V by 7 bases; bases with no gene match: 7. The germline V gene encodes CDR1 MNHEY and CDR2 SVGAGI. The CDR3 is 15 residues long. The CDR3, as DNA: TGTGCCAGCACTCGGGAGGGACAGGATAATTCACCCCTCCACTTT. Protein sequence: CASTREGQDNSPLHF.

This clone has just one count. The CDR3 DNA reads TGTGCCATCAGGCCCTCAGGGACAGTAGGGGAAAAACTGTTTTTT. The encoded protein is CAIRPSGTVGEKLFF. This rearrangement joins TRBV10-3 to TRBJ1-4; 7 positions match TRBD1. Germline values: CDR1 ENHRY, CDR2 SYGVKD. The CDR3 contains 15 residues. The V and J ends lost 6 bases and 8 bases, in that order; junction bases with no gene match: 12.

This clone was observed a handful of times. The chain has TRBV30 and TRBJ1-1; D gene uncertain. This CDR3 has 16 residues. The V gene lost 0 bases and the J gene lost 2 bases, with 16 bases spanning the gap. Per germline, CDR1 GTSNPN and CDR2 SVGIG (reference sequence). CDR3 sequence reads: CAWSVQMRQANTEAFF. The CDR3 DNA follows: TGTGCCTGGAGTGTACAAATGAGGCAGGCTAACACTGAAGCTTTCTTT.

CDR3 region: CASSVDRAYEQYF. DNA of the CDR3: TGTGCCAGTAGCGTGGACAGAGCCTACGAGCAGTACTTC. The chain has TRBV19 and TRBJ2-7; D perhaps matches TRBD1 (6 bases). Germline values: CDR1 LNHDA, CDR2 SQIVND (reference sequence). V shed 6 bases and J shed 2 bases, with 11 bases lying between them. The CDR3 has 13 residues.

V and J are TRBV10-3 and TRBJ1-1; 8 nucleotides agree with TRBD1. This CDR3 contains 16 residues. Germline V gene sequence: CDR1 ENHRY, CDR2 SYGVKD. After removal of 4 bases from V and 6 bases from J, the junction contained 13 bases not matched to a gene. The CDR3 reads CAISGGIQGAGSEAFF. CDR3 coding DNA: TGTGCCATCAGTGGAGGGATTCAGGGGGCAGGCTCTGAAGCTTTCTTT.

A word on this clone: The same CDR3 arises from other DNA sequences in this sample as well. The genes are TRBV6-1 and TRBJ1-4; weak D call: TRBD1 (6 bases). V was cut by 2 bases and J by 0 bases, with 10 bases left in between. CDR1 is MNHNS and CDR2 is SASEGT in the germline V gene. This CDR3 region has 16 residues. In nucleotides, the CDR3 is TGTGCCAGCAGTGAAAGGGACACGTCAACTAATGAAAAACTGTTTTTT. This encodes CASSERDTSTNEKLFF.

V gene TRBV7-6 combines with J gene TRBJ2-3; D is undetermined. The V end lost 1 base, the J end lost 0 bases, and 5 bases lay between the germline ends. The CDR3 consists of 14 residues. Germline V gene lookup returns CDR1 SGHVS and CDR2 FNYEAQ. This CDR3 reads CASSLDSSTDTQYF. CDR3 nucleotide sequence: TGTGCCAGCAGCTTAGACTCAAGCACAGATACGCAGTATTTT. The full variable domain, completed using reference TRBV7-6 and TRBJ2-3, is GAGVSQSPRYKVTKRGQDVALRCDPISGHVSLYWYRQALGQGPEFLTYFNYEAQQDKSGLPNDRFSAERPEGSISTLTIQRTEQRDSAMYRCASSLDSSTDTQYFGPGTRLTVL.

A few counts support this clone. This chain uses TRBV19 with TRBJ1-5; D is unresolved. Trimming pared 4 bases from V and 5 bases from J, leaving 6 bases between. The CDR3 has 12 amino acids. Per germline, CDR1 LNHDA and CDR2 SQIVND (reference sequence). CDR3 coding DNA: TGTGCCAGTAGTAAGGTGGATCAGCCCCAGCATTTT. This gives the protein CASSKVDQPQHF.

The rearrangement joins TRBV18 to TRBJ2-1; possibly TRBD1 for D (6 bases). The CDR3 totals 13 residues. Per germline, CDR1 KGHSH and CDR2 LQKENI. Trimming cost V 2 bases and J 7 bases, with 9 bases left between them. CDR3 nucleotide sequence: TGTGCCAGCTCACCAGCAGGGGTTAATGAGCAGTTCTTC. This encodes CASSPAGVNEQFF.

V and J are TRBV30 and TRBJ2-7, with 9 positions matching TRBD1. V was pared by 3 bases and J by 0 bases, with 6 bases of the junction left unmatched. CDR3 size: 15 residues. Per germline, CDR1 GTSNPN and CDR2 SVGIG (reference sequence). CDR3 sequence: CAWSIRTGVSYEQYF. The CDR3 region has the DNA TGTGCCTGGAGCATTCGGACAGGGGTCTCCTACGAGCAGTACTTC.

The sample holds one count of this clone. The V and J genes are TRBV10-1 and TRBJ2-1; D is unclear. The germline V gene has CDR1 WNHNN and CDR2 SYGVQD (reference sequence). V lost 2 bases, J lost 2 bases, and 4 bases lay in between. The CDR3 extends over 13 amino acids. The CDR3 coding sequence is TGCGCCAGCAGTGAGAAAGCCTACAATGAGCAGTTCTTC. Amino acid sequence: CASSEKAYNEQFF.

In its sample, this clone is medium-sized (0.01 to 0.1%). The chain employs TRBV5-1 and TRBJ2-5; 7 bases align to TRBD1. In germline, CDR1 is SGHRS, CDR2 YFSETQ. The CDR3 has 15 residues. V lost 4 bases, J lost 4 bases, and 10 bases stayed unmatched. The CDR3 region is CASSLTGNGRETQYF. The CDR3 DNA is TGCGCCAGCAGCCTGACAGGGAATGGACGAGAGACCCAGTACTTC.

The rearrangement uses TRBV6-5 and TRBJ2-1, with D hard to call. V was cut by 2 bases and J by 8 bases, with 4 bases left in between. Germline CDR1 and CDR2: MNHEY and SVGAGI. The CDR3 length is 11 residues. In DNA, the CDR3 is TGTGCCAGCAGTTACGGTTATGAGCAGTTCTTC. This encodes CASSYGYEQFF.

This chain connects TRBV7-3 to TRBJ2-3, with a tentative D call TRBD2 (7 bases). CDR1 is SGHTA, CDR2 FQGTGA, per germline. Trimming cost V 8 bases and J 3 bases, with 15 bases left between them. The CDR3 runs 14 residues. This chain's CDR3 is CASGTGGITDTQYF. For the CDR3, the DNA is TGTGCCAGCGGGACGGGGGGCATTACAGATACGCAGTATTTT.

The CDR3 region is CASSASDATNEKLFF. Written as DNA, the CDR3 is TGTGCCAGCAGTGCCTCAGACGCAACTAATGAAAAACTGTTTTTT. The J gene is TRBJ1-4, the V gene TRBV6-1, with D hard to call. This CDR3 is 15 amino acids long. Germline V gives CDR1 MNHNS, CDR2 SASEGT. With 4 bases removed from V and 0 bases from J, the gap between germline ends came to 9 bases.

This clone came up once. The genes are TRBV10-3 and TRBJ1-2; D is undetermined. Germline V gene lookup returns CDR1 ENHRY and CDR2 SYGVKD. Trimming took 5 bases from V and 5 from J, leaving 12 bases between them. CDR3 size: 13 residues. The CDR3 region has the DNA TGTGCCATCAGTTCCGATCCGAAGTATGGCTACACCTTC. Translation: CAISSDPKYGYTF.